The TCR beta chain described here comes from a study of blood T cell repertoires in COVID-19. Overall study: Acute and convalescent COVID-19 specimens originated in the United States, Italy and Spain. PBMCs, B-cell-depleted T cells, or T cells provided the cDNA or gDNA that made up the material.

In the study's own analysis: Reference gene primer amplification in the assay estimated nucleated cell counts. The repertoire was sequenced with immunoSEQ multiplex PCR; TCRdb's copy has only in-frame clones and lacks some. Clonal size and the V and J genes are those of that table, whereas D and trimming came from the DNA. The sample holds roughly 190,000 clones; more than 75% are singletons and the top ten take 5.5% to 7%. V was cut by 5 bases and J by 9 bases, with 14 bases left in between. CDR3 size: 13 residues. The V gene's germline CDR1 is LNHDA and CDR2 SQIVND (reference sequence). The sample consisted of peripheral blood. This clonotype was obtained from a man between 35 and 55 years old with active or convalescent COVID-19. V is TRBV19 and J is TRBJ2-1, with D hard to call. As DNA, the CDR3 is TGTGCCAGTAGTCCGACTCACCCGGGTGAGCAGTTCTTC. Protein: CASSPTHPGEQFF.